This entry features one T cell receptor beta chain sequence. Its target is not known. The source of the sample is a study of graft-versus-host responses after intestinal transplantation. Study in general: Induction using anti-thymocyte globulin, followed by tacrolimus and steroids for roughly 3 years, was given to all recipients. Study-level findings and limits: Recipient marrow held GvH clones, some first seen in ileum or blood.

The assay was immunoSEQ multiplex PCR, and TCRdb's table has in-frame clones only and misses some. The profile shows roughly 4,800 clones, approximately 76% of them singletons. CDR1 LNHDA and CDR2 SQIVND come from the germline V gene (reference sequence). The CDR3 extends over 14 amino acids. Trimming removed 1 base at V and 4 bases at J, with 10 bases between. The sample in question was PBMCs, obtained less than 550 days after intestinal transplant. The sequence came from a human patient who received an intestinal transplant, so some T cells may come from the graft donor. This chain connects TRBV19 to TRBJ1-2; D possibly corresponds to TRBD1 (5 bases). CDR3 loop: CASSIGGLGYGYTF. CDR3 bases: TGTGCCAGTAGTATAGGGGGGTTAGGCTATGGCTACACCTTC.